This T cell receptor (beta chain) was sequenced in a study of blood T cell repertoires in COVID-19. At the level of the study: Spain, Italy and the United States supplied samples that represented acute and convalescent COVID-19.

In the original workflow: Amplification of reference gene primers was used by the study to estimate nucleated cell counts. Some clones are missing from TCRdb's copy, which holds only in-frame ones; the method was immunoSEQ multiplex PCR. V and J calls and clone size come straight from that table; D and trimming were deduced from the DNA. The sample lists under 75,000 clones; around 90% were seen once. The germline V and J ends were trimmed by 1 base and 0 bases, with 16 bases remaining between them. CDR3 length: 19 residues. CDR1 and CDR2 from the germline V gene are MNHEY and SMNVEV (reference sequence).

The chain uses TRBV27 and TRBJ1-6; D might be TRBD1 (5 bases). The sequence was obtained from a human donor in a cohort sampled during active COVID-19. The sequenced material came from peripheral blood. The CDR3 here is CASSLFRGSGSSYNSPLHF. Written as DNA, the CDR3 is TGTGCCAGCAGTTTATTTCGAGGTTCAGGGTCCTCCTATAATTCACCCCTCCACTTT.